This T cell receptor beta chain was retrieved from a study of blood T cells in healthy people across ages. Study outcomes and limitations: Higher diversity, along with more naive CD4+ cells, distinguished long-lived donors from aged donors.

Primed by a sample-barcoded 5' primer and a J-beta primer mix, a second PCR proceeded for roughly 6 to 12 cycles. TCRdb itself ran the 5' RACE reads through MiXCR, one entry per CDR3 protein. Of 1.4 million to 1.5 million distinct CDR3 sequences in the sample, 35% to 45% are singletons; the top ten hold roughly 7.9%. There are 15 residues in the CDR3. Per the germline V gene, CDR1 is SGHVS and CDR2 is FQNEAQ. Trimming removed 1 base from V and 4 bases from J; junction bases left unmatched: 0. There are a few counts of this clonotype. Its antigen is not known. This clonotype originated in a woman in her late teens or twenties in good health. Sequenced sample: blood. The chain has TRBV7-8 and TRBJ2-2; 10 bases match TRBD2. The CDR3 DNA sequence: TGTGCCAGCAGCTTAGTAGCGGGAGGCACCGGGGAGCTGTTTTTT. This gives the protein CASSLVAGGTGELFF.